These 17 T cell receptor beta chains were sequenced from one sample in a study of blood T cell repertoires in COVID-19. Clones were sequenced by immunoSEQ multiplex PCR, and TCRdb holds only the in-frame ones, with some missing. The sample shows approximately 280,000 clones, approximately 90% of them seen only once. Sequenced input: peripheral blood. These receptor sequences come from a man in his forties with acute or convalescent COVID-19.

This clone showed up just once. The chain couples TRBV6-6 to TRBJ1-2; TRBD1 agrees at 7 bases. The germline gives CDR1 MNHNY, CDR2 SVGAGI (reference sequence). The junction had 8 bases not matched to a gene; V was cut back by 6 bases and J by 7 bases. This CDR3 is built from 13 residues. The CDR3 reads CASSLRTGAGYTF. DNA of the CDR3: TGTGCCAGCAGCCTCAGGACAGGAGCTGGCTACACCTTC.

CDR3 residues: CASKAQVSNQPQHF. CDR3 nucleotides: TGTGCCAGCAAGGCCCAGGTTAGCAATCAGCCCCAGCATTTT. The chain links TRBV6-5 to TRBJ1-5; no reliable D call. Trimming stripped 7 bases from V and 0 bases from J, with 10 bases between. Germline V gene lookup returns CDR1 MNHEY and CDR2 SVGAGI. CDR3 length: 14 residues.

The sample holds one count of this clone. The chain uses TRBV5-8 and TRBJ2-2, with D uncertain. CDR1 and CDR2 (germline): SGHTS, YDEGEE. V dropped 0 bases and J dropped 6 bases, with 12 bases sitting between them. CDR3 length: 15 amino acids. Written as DNA, the CDR3 is TGTGCCAGCAGCTTGGCACCGGCCAGGTCCGGGGAGCTGTTTTTT. Its protein product is CASSLAPARSGELFF.

V and J are TRBV6-1 and TRBJ2-3; maybe TRBD2 (6 bases). This CDR3 contains 18 residues. CDR1 and CDR2 (germline): MNHNS, SASEGT. Trimming cost V 2 bases and J 2 bases, with 20 bases left between them. The CDR3: CASSEWGVGSGSTDTQYF. The CDR3, as DNA: TGTGCCAGCAGTGAATGGGGGGTGGGGAGCGGTTCCACAGATACGCAGTATTTT.

The chain carries TRBV3-1 (or the pseudogene TRBV3-2) and TRBJ2-3; 8 bases line up with TRBD1. The CDR3 runs to 14 residues. V was pared by 2 bases and J by 8 bases, with 6 bases of the junction left unmatched. Per the germline V gene, CDR1 is LGHDT and CDR2 is YNNKEL (reference sequence). The chain's CDR3 is CASSQSPDRGTQYF. CDR3 DNA sequence: TGTGCCAGCAGCCAAAGCCCAGACAGGGGTACGCAGTATTTT.

The chain links TRBV20-1 to TRBJ2-7; maybe TRBD2 (6 bases). V lost 5 bases, J lost 4 bases, and 9 bases lay in between. The germline V gene encodes CDR1 DFQATT and CDR2 SNEGSKA (reference sequence). This CDR3 is built from 11 residues. DNA for the CDR3: TGCAGTGCTGGGACTGTGTACGAGCAGTACTTC. Residues: CSAGTVYEQYF.

This sequence joins TRBV5-1 and TRBJ1-2, with no clear D. The CDR3 consists of 15 residues. Between the trimmed V and J ends, which lost 4 bases and 0 bases, there was a span of 13 bases. CDR1 and CDR2 from the germline V gene are SGHRS and YFSETQ. The CDR3 DNA sequence: TGCGCCAGCAGCCCAACCGGACTGTCTAACTATGGCTACACCTTC. As protein: CASSPTGLSNYGYTF.

The chain employs TRBV6-5 and TRBJ2-3, with TRBD1 identical over 10 bases. V dropped 6 bases and J dropped 4; count of bases not matched to a gene: 7. Per the germline V gene, CDR1 is MNHEY and CDR2 is SVGAGI. This CDR3 contains 15 residues. The CDR3 is CASRAGTGAADTQYF. The CDR3 region has the DNA TGTGCCAGCAGGGCCGGGACAGGGGCAGCAGATACGCAGTATTTT.

V usage is TRBV3-1 (or the pseudogene TRBV3-2) and J usage is TRBJ1-2, with 7 bases that match TRBD1. Germline CDR1 LGHDT, CDR2 YNNKEL (reference sequence). This CDR3 is built from 13 residues. Germline trimming cut 3 bases from V and 7 bases from J; bases unmatched to any gene: 5. The CDR3 is CASSHRQGSGYTF. DNA for the CDR3: TGTGCCAGCAGCCACCGACAGGGTAGTGGCTACACCTTC.

The chain uses TRBV6-1 and TRBJ1-6; weak D call: TRBD1 (5 bases). Per the germline V gene, CDR1 is MNHNS and CDR2 is SASEGT. CDR3 length equals 16 residues. Trimming removed 2 bases from V and 5 bases from J, with 13 bases in between. The CDR3, as DNA: TGTGCCAGCAGTGAACCCGGACGGGGGGATAATTCACCCCTCCACTTT. Translating it yields CASSEPGRGDNSPLHF.

The chain is built from TRBV23-1 and TRBJ1-1, with D possibly being TRBD1 (5 bases). TRBV23-1 is known as an ORF, though its function is uncertain. This CDR3 region has 16 residues. V gave up 8 bases and J gave up 3 bases, with 22 bases separating them. The CDR3 region is CASGKGKRKEDTEAFF. CDR3 nucleotides: TGCGCCAGCGGAAAGGGGAAACGGAAAGAGGACACTGAAGCTTTCTTT.

This rearrangement joins TRBV6-5 to TRBJ2-1; 9 nucleotides align to TRBD2. Germline V gene sequence: CDR1 MNHEY, CDR2 SVGAGI. This CDR3 has 15 amino acids. V shed 9 bases and J 2 bases; nucleotides not matched to a gene: 8. The chain's CDR3 is CASRKAGGPYNEQFF. As DNA, the CDR3 is TGTGCCAGTCGTAAAGCGGGGGGCCCCTACAATGAGCAGTTCTTC.

The rearrangement uses TRBV4-2 and TRBJ1-2; D is perhaps TRBD1 (6 bases). The V and J ends lost 0 bases and 7 bases respectively, with 21 bases between them. The CDR3 is 17 amino acids. The germline CDR1 and CDR2 sequences are LGHNA and YNFKEQ. As DNA, the CDR3 is TGTGCCAGCAGCCAAGAGGGGGGCTTGGGGAGGGGCCGTGGCTACACCTTC. Its translation: CASSQEGGLGRGRGYTF.

This clone showed up just a few times. The CDR3 DNA sequence: TGTGCCAGCAGGGGGAGGGTCAGCACTGAAGCTTTCTTT. Its protein product is CASRGRVSTEAFF. The rearrangement links TRBV12-3 or TRBV12-4 to TRBJ1-1; D unresolved. There are 13 residues in the CDR3. Trimming took off 6 bases at V and 4 bases at J, with 12 bases between the two ends.

This rearrangement joins TRBV5-1 to TRBJ2-1; 8 bases match TRBD1. The CDR3 contains 14 residues. CDR1 SGHRS and CDR2 YFSETQ come from the germline V gene. Unmatched junction bases numbered 6, after V lost 4 bases and J lost 6 bases. The CDR3 loop is CASSRDRSTNEQFF. In DNA, the CDR3 is TGCGCCAGCAGCCGGGACAGGAGTACCAATGAGCAGTTCTTC.

This rearrangement joins TRBV19 to TRBJ1-2; 8 positions match TRBD1. V shed 4 bases and J 2 bases; nucleotides not matched to a gene: 9. The CDR3 is made up of 16 amino acids. Germline assignment: CDR1 LNHDA and CDR2 SQIVND (reference sequence). The CDR3 spells CASSTPGTGDNYGYTF. CDR3 sequence (DNA): TGTGCCAGTAGTACTCCCGGGACAGGAGACAACTATGGCTACACCTTC.

The chain couples TRBV2 to TRBJ1-2, with D possibly TRBD1 on 5 matching bases. Germline V gene sequence: CDR1 SNHLY, CDR2 FYNNEI. The length of the CDR3 is 14 residues. V was pared by 5 bases and J by 3 bases, with 13 bases between. CDR3 amino acids: CASSLDSPHYGYTF. The CDR3 coding sequence is TGTGCCAGCAGTCTTGACAGCCCCCACTATGGCTACACCTTC.